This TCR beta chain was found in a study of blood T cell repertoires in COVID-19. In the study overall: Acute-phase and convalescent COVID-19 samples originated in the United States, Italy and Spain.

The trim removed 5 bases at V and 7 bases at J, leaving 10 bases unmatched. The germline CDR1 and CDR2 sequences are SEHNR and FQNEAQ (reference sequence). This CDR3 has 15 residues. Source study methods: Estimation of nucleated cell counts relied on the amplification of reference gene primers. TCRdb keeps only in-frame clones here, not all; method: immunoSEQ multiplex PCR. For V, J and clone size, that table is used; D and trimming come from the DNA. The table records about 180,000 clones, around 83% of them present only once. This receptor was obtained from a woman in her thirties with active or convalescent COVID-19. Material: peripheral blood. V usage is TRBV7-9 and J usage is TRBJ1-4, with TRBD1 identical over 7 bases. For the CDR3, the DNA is TGTGCCAGCAGCGCTCCTGGGACAGTTTTTGAAAAACTGTTTTTT. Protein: CASSAPGTVFEKLFF.